The T cell receptor (beta chain) described here comes from a study of OX40 agonist ivuxolimab in advanced cancers. Method: immunoSEQ multiplex PCR; TCRdb's copy keeps in-frame clones and lacks some. Of some 50,000 clones in the sample, approximately 91% were seen once. Germline assignment: CDR1 GTSNPN and CDR2 SVGIG (reference sequence). Trimming cost V 0 bases and J 0 bases, with 11 bases left between them. The CDR3 runs to 16 residues. Patients had blood sampled at baseline and again on cycle 4 day 1 and cycle 7 day 1. The clonotype originates from an adult with an advanced solid tumor such as melanoma, head and neck, liver or kidney cancer. Sequences were derived from CD4+ or CD8+ T cells sorted from blood, sampled in a trial of the OX40 agonist ivuxolimab. V gene TRBV30 combines with J gene TRBJ2-2; D may correspond to TRBD1 or TRBD2 (6 bases each). CDR3 DNA sequence: TGTGCCTGGAGTGTAGGAGGGGGGTCGAACACCGGGGAGCTGTTTTTT. Translating gives CAWSVGGGSNTGELFF. The full variable domain, with the rest looked up from reference TRBV30 and TRBJ2-2, is SQTIHQWPATLVQPVGSPLSLECTVEGTSNPNLYWYRQAAGRGLQLLFYSVGIGQISSEVPQNLSASRPQDRQFILSSKKLLLSDSGFYLCAWSVGGGSNTGELFFGEGSRLTVL.